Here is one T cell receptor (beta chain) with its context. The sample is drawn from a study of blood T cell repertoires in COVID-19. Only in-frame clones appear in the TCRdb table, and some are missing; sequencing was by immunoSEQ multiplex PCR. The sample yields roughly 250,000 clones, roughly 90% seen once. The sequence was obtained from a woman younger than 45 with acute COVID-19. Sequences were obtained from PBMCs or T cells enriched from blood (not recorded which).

DNA of the CDR3: TGTGCCAGCAGCTTACGTGGGGGCTACGGGTACAATGAGCAGTTCTTC. Protein sequence: CASSLRGGYGYNEQFF. The rearrangement joins TRBV7-9 to TRBJ2-1; weak D call: TRBD1 (6 bases). V dropped 2 bases and J dropped 4 bases, with 15 bases sitting between them. Germline CDR1 SEHNR, CDR2 FQNEAQ (reference sequence). CDR3 length: 16 residues.